Listed below are T cell receptor beta chains from one sample, sequenced in a study of blood T cell repertoires in COVID-19. Using immunoSEQ multiplex PCR, the repertoire was profiled, and TCRdb retains in-frame clones only, with some absent. The sample carries fewer than 400,000 clones, 90% recorded once. The sequenced sample consisted of peripheral blood. The source of these receptors is a woman aged 30 to 39 with COVID-19, enrolled during active disease. Each CDR3 is given with its conserved first and last residue. A D gene is named only where the DNA matches it firmly. Clone size appears in some rows only: once, few, many, or a class for an expanded clone.

D gene: .
clone size: .
V gene: TRBV7-2
J gene: TRBJ1-4
CDR3 protein: CASSLGRQQGEKLFF
CDR3 DNA: TGTGCCAGCAGCTTAGGTCGGCAGCAGGGGGAAAAACTGTTTTTT

D gene: .
clone size: .
V gene: TRBV2
J gene: TRBJ1-5
CDR3 protein: CASQQGSNQPQHF
CDR3 DNA: TGTGCCAGTCAACAGGGAAGTAATCAGCCCCAGCATTTT

D gene: TRBD2
clone size: .
V gene: TRBV6-6
J gene: TRBJ2-5
CDR3 protein: CASSLAGGPRETQYF
CDR3 DNA: TGTGCCAGCAGTTTAGCGGGAGGGCCCCGAGAGACCCAGTACTTC

D gene: TRBD1
clone size: .
V gene: TRBV5-6
J gene: TRBJ1-1
CDR3 protein: CASSLSGGRWTEAFF
CDR3 DNA: TGTGCCAGCAGCTTGTCAGGGGGTCGGTGGACTGAAGCTTTCTTT

D gene: .
clone size: .
V gene: TRBV2
J gene: TRBJ1-3
CDR3 protein: CASRFRLGPGNTIYF
CDR3 DNA: TGTGCCAGCAGGTTTCGATTGGGGCCTGGAAACACCATATATTTT

D gene: TRBD2
clone size: .
V gene: TRBV7-9
J gene: TRBJ2-2
CDR3 protein: CASSLAAGGAGELFF
CDR3 DNA: TGTGCCAGCAGCTTAGCCGCGGGGGGTGCCGGGGAGCTGTTTTTT

D gene: TRBD1
clone size: .
V gene: TRBV19
J gene: TRBJ1-1
CDR3 protein: CASSADRGNTEAFF
CDR3 DNA: TGTGCCAGTAGTGCAGACAGGGGGAACACTGAAGCTTTCTTT

D gene: .
clone size: once
V gene: TRBV27
J gene: TRBJ2-7
CDR3 protein: CASSSYDKAYEQYF
CDR3 DNA: TGTGCCAGCAGTTCTTATGACAAAGCCTACGAGCAGTACTTC

D gene: .
clone size: .
V gene: TRBV12-3/TRBV12-4
J gene: TRBJ2-7
CDR3 protein: CASSLAVGRQYF
CDR3 DNA: TGTGCCAGCAGTTTAGCCGTTGGCAGGCAGTACTTC

D gene: .
clone size: .
V gene: TRBV28
J gene: TRBJ1-2
CDR3 protein: CASSSAGDYGYTF
CDR3 DNA: TGTGCCAGCAGTTCCGCGGGAGACTATGGCTACACCTTC

D gene: TRBD2
clone size: once
V gene: TRBV18
J gene: TRBJ2-1
CDR3 protein: CASSPRSGVSYNEQFF
CDR3 DNA: TGTGCCAGCTCACCAAGAAGCGGGGTATCCTACAATGAGCAGTTCTTC